The subject of this entry is one T cell receptor beta chain. In TCRdb, the 5' RACE reads were re-called with MiXCR into one record per CDR3 protein. The data show about 220,000 distinct CDR3 sequences, with less than 10% seen just once and approximately 5.1% held by the top ten. The CDR3 spans 14 residues. Germline V gives CDR1 SGHNT, CDR2 YYREEE (reference sequence). The V gene end was trimmed by 7 bases and the J gene end by 11 bases; junction bases not matched to a gene: 17. These data come from a study of identical twins. The receptor was isolated from a woman younger than 35 in good health. The sample taken for sequencing was memory (CD45RO+) T cells sorted from blood. This chain uses TRBV5-4 with TRBJ2-7, with TRBD2 matching over 8 bases. DNA of the CDR3: TGTGCCAGCCAGGCGGGGGGCGGTTCCTTGGTCAAGTACTTC. This sequence encodes CASQAGGGSLVKYF.